A single sample gave rise to the 18 T cell receptor beta chains below, sequenced in a study of cytomegalovirus exposure and HLA in healthy donors. The PCR had 60 Vbeta and 13 Jbeta primers. TCRdb keeps only in-frame clones here, not all; method: immunoSEQ multiplex PCR. The table includes over 150,000 clones, more than 80% detected once. The sample was PBMCs. Every receptor here comes from a male donor in good health and CMV-seronegative.

The chain links TRBV2 to TRBJ2-1; TRBD2 matches at 7 bases. Germline V gene lookup returns CDR1 SNHLY and CDR2 FYNNEI. The CDR3 totals 17 residues. V trimming: 1 base; J trimming: 4 bases; junction bases outside the gene matches: 10. In DNA form, the CDR3 reads TGTGCCAGCAGTGAAGTGCACGTCAACGGGGGGTACAATGAGCAGTTCTTC. This translates into CASSEVHVNGGYNEQFF.

The rearrangement uses TRBV29-1 and TRBJ2-3; TRBD2 agrees at 15 bases. Germline V gene lookup returns CDR1 SQVTM and CDR2 ANQGSEA. J lost 1 base, V lost 6 bases, and 5 bases had no gene match. The CDR3 covers 16 residues. DNA for the CDR3: TGCAGCGTCACCGGGACTAGCGGGGGGCGCACAGATACGCAGTATTTT. Its protein product is CSVTGTSGGRTDTQYF.

The gene calls are TRBV5-1 and TRBJ2-5; TRBD2 agrees at 7 bases. The CDR3 has 14 amino acids. Looked up from germline, CDR1 is SGHRS and CDR2 is YFSETQ. V shed 4 bases, J shed 5 bases, and the junction held 8 bases outside the gene matches. CDR3 in DNA: TGCGCCAGCAGCGCAAGGACTAGATCTGAGACCCAGTACTTC. Residues: CASSARTRSETQYF.

J is TRBJ1-4 and V is TRBV4-3; TRBD1 matches at 8 bases. V dropped 0 bases and J dropped 6; count of bases not matched to a gene: 6. Germline V lookup: CDR1 LGHNA, CDR2 YSLEER. The CDR3 sequence is 16 residues long. This CDR3 reads CASSQDSGGAYEKLFF. In DNA, the CDR3 is TGCGCCAGCAGCCAAGATTCAGGGGGCGCGTATGAAAAACTGTTTTTT.

The chain uses TRBV27 and TRBJ2-2; 12 bases map to TRBD2. Germline CDR1 reads MNHEY; CDR2 reads SMNVEV (reference sequence). Unmatched junction bases numbered 2, after V lost 2 bases and J lost 7 bases. The CDR3 is 15 amino acids. Written as DNA, the CDR3 is TGTGCCAGCAGTTTAAGACTAGCGGGAGACGGGGAGCTGTTTTTT. Amino acids: CASSLRLAGDGELFF.

The rearrangement links TRBV6-6 to TRBJ1-6; no clear D. The germline V gene has CDR1 MNHNY and CDR2 SVGAGI (reference sequence). This CDR3 spans 16 amino acids. V lost 6 bases and J lost 8, with 20 bases in between. CDR3 in DNA: TGTGCCAGCAGCCCCAACCCTGGAGGGTCGGATTCACCCCTCCACTTT. This gives the protein CASSPNPGGSDSPLHF.

The chain combines TRBV30 with TRBJ2-2, with D hard to call. Trimming stripped 5 bases from V and 3 bases from J, with 4 bases between. The germline V gene encodes CDR1 GTSNPN and CDR2 SVGIG (reference sequence). This CDR3 contains 11 residues. CDR3 nucleotide sequence: TGTGCCTGGCTCGACACCGGGGAGCTGTTTTTT. Translated: CAWLDTGELFF.

This chain uses TRBV4-2 with TRBJ2-7, with 7 bases lining up with TRBD1. Trimming removed 0 bases from V and 4 bases from J; junction bases left unmatched: 12. CDR1 is LGHNA and CDR2 is YNFKEQ in the germline V gene. The CDR3 is 17 amino acids. The CDR3 DNA sequence: TGTGCCAGCAGCCAAGATATCTCCACGGGACAGCTTTACGAGCAGTACTTC. Its translation: CASSQDISTGQLYEQYF.

The rearrangement uses TRBV11-3 and TRBJ2-1; no firm D call. The CDR3 totals 12 residues. Germline CDR1 and CDR2: SGHNT and YENEEA. The V end lost 1 base, the J end lost 12 bases, and 10 bases lay between the germline ends. The CDR3 bases are TGTGCCAGCAGCTTAGGTGGCAGAAGGCAGTTCTTC. Its protein is CASSLGGRRQFF. The variable domain in full, completed from reference TRBV11-3 and TRBJ2-1, reads EAGVVQSPRYKIIEKKQPVAFWCNPISGHNTLYWYLQNLGQGPELLIRYENEEAVDDSQLPKDRFSAERLKGVDSTLKIQPAELGDSAVYLCASSLGGRRQFFGPGTRLTVL.

This chain connects TRBV5-4 to TRBJ2-7; TRBD1 agrees at 9 bases. V dropped 2 bases and J dropped 5; count of bases not matched to a gene: 8. Germline V gene data show CDR1 as SGHNT and CDR2 as YYREEE (reference sequence). CDR3 length equals 15 residues. CDR3 amino acids: CASSFSGQGFHEQYF. CDR3 nucleotides: TGTGCCAGCAGCTTTTCGGGACAGGGTTTCCACGAGCAGTACTTC.

This clone showed up just a few times. The gene calls are TRBV6-6 and TRBJ1-1; no clear D. Germline V gene data show CDR1 as MNHNY and CDR2 as SVGAGI (reference sequence). V lost 6 bases and J lost 7, with 9 bases in between. There are 11 residues in the CDR3. The CDR3 region has the DNA TGTGCCAGCAGCCGAGGGTATGAAGCTTTCTTT. This codes for CASSRGYEAFF.

V is TRBV7-9 and J is TRBJ2-1; D gene uncertain. CDR3 length: 11 amino acids. The germline V gene encodes CDR1 SEHNR and CDR2 FQNEAQ (reference sequence). Trimming took off 3 bases at V and 9 bases at J, with 6 bases between the two ends. CDR3 region: CASSFLAEQFF. As DNA, the CDR3 is TGTGCCAGCAGCTTTTTAGCTGAGCAGTTCTTC.

This sequence joins TRBV11-2 and TRBJ1-6; 8 bases are a match to TRBD1. Germline CDR1 and CDR2: SGHAT and FQNNGV. This CDR3 spans 16 amino acids. Trimming cost V 1 base and J 5 bases; bases outside gene matches: 4. The CDR3 sequence: CASSLVGTGHNSPLHF. The DNA of the CDR3 is TGTGCCAGCAGCTTAGTTGGGACAGGCCATAATTCACCCCTCCACTTT.

The chain has TRBV5-4 and TRBJ2-1; TRBD1 might be the D (6 bases). The germline V gene has CDR1 SGHNT and CDR2 YYREEE (reference sequence). Trimming removed 0 bases from V and 8 bases from J, with 18 bases in between. The CDR3 covers 16 residues. The CDR3 nucleotides read TGTGCCAGCAGCTTGGAAGCTGGGGGCGCAGGCTATGAGCAGTTCTTC. It encodes CASSLEAGGAGYEQFF. Combining the CDR3 with reference TRBV5-4 and TRBJ2-1 gives the whole variable domain ETGVTQSPTHLIKTRGQQVTLRCSSQSGHNTVSWYQQALGQGPQFIFQYYREEENGRGNFPPRFSGLQFPNYSSELNVNALELDDSALYLCASSLEAGGAGYEQFFGPGTRLTVL.

The chain employs TRBV9 and TRBJ2-7; weak D call: TRBD1 (6 bases). Trimming removed 4 bases at V and 3 bases at J, with 20 bases between. Germline V gene lookup returns CDR1 SGDLS and CDR2 YYNGEE. The CDR3 is 16 amino acids. The DNA of the CDR3 is TGTGCCAGCAGCCTATGGGACACCTCGCCCTACTACGAGCAGTACTTC. This translates into CASSLWDTSPYYEQYF.

This clone was found once. This rearrangement joins TRBV7-9 to TRBJ1-5, with a possible D match to TRBD1 (6 bases). Trimming left V 1 base short and J 2 bases short, with 6 bases between. The CDR3 covers 14 residues. CDR1 SEHNR and CDR2 FQNEAQ come from the germline V gene (reference sequence). The chain's CDR3 is CASSLGQGNQPQHF. The CDR3 bases are TGTGCCAGCAGCTTAGGACAGGGCAATCAGCCCCAGCATTTT.

The chain employs TRBV7-2 and TRBJ2-5, with 7 bases fitting TRBD1. The J call may be mistaken, given a closer DNA end match to TRBJ2-7. The V gene's germline CDR1 is SGHTA and CDR2 FQGNSA. CDR3 length: 15 amino acids. CDR3 DNA sequence: TGTGCCAGCAGCTTACAAGGGACAGATTACTACGAGCAGTACTTC. This codes for CASSLQGTDYYEQYF.

This sequence joins TRBV7-8 and TRBJ2-2; 10 bases map to TRBD2. With V trimmed by 1 base and J by 2 bases, 4 bases remained unmatched. The CDR3 is 17 amino acids. CDR1 and CDR2 (germline): SGHVS, FQNEAQ. The CDR3 sequence is CASSLGVLAGNTGELFF. The CDR3 bases are TGTGCCAGCAGCTTAGGAGTACTAGCGGGAAACACCGGGGAGCTGTTTTTT.